Included here is one TCR beta chain sequence, with context. Its target is not known. This CDR3 has 14 residues. Germline CDR1 is MNHEY and CDR2 is SVGAGI. The V gene lost 0 bases and the J gene lost 6 bases, with 11 bases spanning the gap. The data stem from a study of T cell responses to AZD1222 COVID-19 vaccine. Study at large: Pooling of second doses given at about 4 or about 12 weeks was done.

Overall study results and limits: Donors were largely white British and mainly female; clonal diversity was possibly underestimated. Baseline antibody screening turned up just a handful of seropositive AZD1222 recipients. Of spike-specific TCRs, nearly half reportedly target regions left unmutated in variants.

Measured with immunoSEQ multiplex PCR; TCRdb has only the in-frame clones, and not every one. This sample carries about 85,000 clones, approximately 89% of them seen once, and the ten largest clones take 16%. The chain is built from TRBV6-5 and TRBJ1-1; unclear D gene. The specimen comprised peripheral blood, sampled on day 0 of AZD1222 vaccination. The sequence was obtained from an adult in good health. CDR3 sequence (DNA): TGTGCCAGCAGTTACTCGCAAGGGAGAGCTGAAGCTTTCTTT. The encoded protein is CASSYSQGRAEAFF.